Shown below are 19 T cell receptor beta chains from a single sample sequenced in a study of blood T cell repertoires in COVID-19. The protocol was immunoSEQ multiplex PCR, while the TCRdb copy is restricted to in-frame clones and leaves out a portion. The sample includes 60,000 or so clones, 87% of them seen just once. Sample: peripheral blood. Receptor source: a human donor with acute or convalescent COVID-19. The donor label of this sample is uncertain.

The chain carries TRBV18 and TRBJ2-7; TRBD1 aligns across 11 bases. Losses at the gene ends were 5 bases for V and 2 bases for J; bases not matched to a gene: 5. The CDR3 is 15 amino acids. Germline loops: CDR1 KGHSH, CDR2 LQKENI. DNA for the CDR3: TGTGCCAGCTCAAGGGGACAGGGGGTTCCCTACGAGCAGTACTTC. It is translated as CASSRGQGVPYEQYF.

In DNA form, the CDR3 reads TGTGCCACCAGCAGGGGGGGGCGAGGGGATCAGCCCCAGCATTTT. This gives the protein CATSRGGRGDQPQHF. The V call is TRBV15, the J call TRBJ1-5; TRBD1 is a possible D gene (6 bases). Germline V lookup: CDR1 LNHNV, CDR2 YYDKDF (reference sequence). CDR3 length: 15 residues. Trimming took 3 bases from V and 5 from J, leaving 14 bases between them.

This chain joins TRBV6-1 and TRBJ1-6; tentative D call: TRBD1 (6 bases). V was pared by 1 base and J by 2 bases, with 18 bases between. Germline CDR1 MNHNS, CDR2 SASEGT. The CDR3 is 19 amino acids. CDR3 protein: CASSEVPPGGATYNSPLHF. CDR3 coding DNA: TGTGCCAGCAGTGAAGTCCCGCCGGGGGGGGCCACCTATAATTCACCCCTCCACTTT.

This chain uses TRBV20-1 with TRBJ2-5; D is uncertain. CDR3 length equals 11 residues. V lost 6 bases and J 7 bases, leaving 12 bases between the germline ends. The germline V gene encodes CDR1 DFQATT and CDR2 SNEGSKA (reference sequence). The CDR3 protein is CSAGVGGTQYF. CDR3 bases: TGCAGTGCGGGCGTCGGTGGGACCCAGTACTTC.

The V and J genes are TRBV6-5 and TRBJ1-2; possibly TRBD1 for D (5 bases). V gave up 6 bases and J gave up 6 bases, with 8 bases separating them. CDR1 and CDR2 (germline): MNHEY, SVGAGI. The CDR3 length is 11 residues. The CDR3 DNA reads TGTGCCAGCAGGGACAAGGATGGCTACACCTTC. It is translated as CASRDKDGYTF.

CDR3 bases: TGTGCCAGCAGCTTAGAAGGGGGCTTGAACACTGAAGCTTTCTTT. This translates into CASSLEGGLNTEAFF. V usage is TRBV7-2 and J usage is TRBJ1-1, with 7 nucleotides matching TRBD1. After removal of 1 base from V and 0 bases from J, the junction contained 2 bases not matched to a gene. Germline-derived CDR1 and CDR2 are SGHTA and FQGNSA. The CDR3 extends over 15 amino acids.

This sequence joins TRBV11-3 and TRBJ2-1; D perhaps matches TRBD2 (5 bases). In germline, CDR1 is SGHNT, CDR2 YENEEA. CDR3 length: 15 residues. V was cut by 0 bases and J by 9 bases, with 15 bases left in between. CDR3 bases: TGTGCCAGCAGCTTAGATTCTGCTAGCTTGTCTGAGCAGTTCTTC. Protein sequence: CASSLDSASLSEQFF.

The genes are TRBV12-3 or TRBV12-4 and TRBJ2-3, with D possibly TRBD2 on 6 matching bases. Trimming left V 2 bases short and J 6 bases short, with 9 bases between. The CDR3 runs to 13 residues. Here the CDR3 reads CASSLRRDDTQYF. The DNA of the CDR3 is TGTGCCAGCAGTTTAAGGAGGGACGATACGCAGTATTTT.

V usage is TRBV7-8 and J usage is TRBJ1-1; D remains ambiguous. Germline V lookup: CDR1 SGHVS, CDR2 FQNEAQ. Trimming removed 3 bases at V and 7 bases at J, with 12 bases between. The CDR3 length is 13 residues. CDR3 nucleotide sequence: TGTGCCAGCAGCTTCCCCCCCCGAGTTGAAGCTTTCTTT. It codes for CASSFPPRVEAFF.

This clone has a handful of counts. The CDR3 nucleotides read TGCAGCGGGGCAGACGGGACAACTAATGAAAAACTGTTTTTT. As protein: CSGADGTTNEKLFF. This chain connects TRBV29-1 to TRBJ1-4; D gene unclear. This CDR3 has 14 residues. V lost 7 bases to trimming and J lost 0 bases, with 12 bases between them. Germline V gene data show CDR1 as SQVTM and CDR2 as ANQGSEA.

The rearrangement links TRBV10-2 to TRBJ2-3; 9 nucleotides agree with TRBD2. Trimming took 6 bases from V and 3 from J; bases not matched to a gene: 10. The CDR3 is 16 amino acids. Per the germline V gene, CDR1 is WSHSY and CDR2 is SAAADI. The CDR3 DNA follows: TGCGCCAGCAGCCCCTTAGCGGGAGTAGGAACAGATACGCAGTATTTT. Protein sequence: CASSPLAGVGTDTQYF.

This chain connects TRBV7-3 to TRBJ2-7; D is perhaps TRBD1 (6 bases). Deletions cut 5 bases from V and 4 bases from J, with 12 bases between. This CDR3 spans 13 amino acids. Germline V CDR1 and CDR2: SGHTA, FQGTGA. In nucleotides, the CDR3 is TGTGCCAGCAGCCCAGGACAGCAATACGAGCAGTACTTC. Translation: CASSPGQQYEQYF. Combining the CDR3 with reference TRBV7-3 and TRBJ2-7 gives the whole variable domain GAGVSQTPSNKVTEKGKYVELRCDPISGHTALYWYRQSLGQGPEFLIYFQGTGAADDSGLPNDRFFAVRPEGSVSTLKIQRTERGDSAVYLCASSPGQQYEQYFGPGTRLTVT.

The chain is built from TRBV6-5 and TRBJ2-7; maybe TRBD1 (6 bases). CDR1 and CDR2 (germline): MNHEY, SVGAGI. The V end was cut by 4 bases, the J end by 4 bases, with 11 bases between. The CDR3 is 13 amino acids. DNA of the CDR3: TGTGCCAGCAGTTGGGACATACCTTACGAGCAGTACGTC. Translated: CASSWDIPYEQYV.

V and J are TRBV6-4 and TRBJ2-6; D is perhaps TRBD2 (6 bases). The V gene lost 5 bases and the J gene lost 2 bases, with 13 bases spanning the gap. Per the germline V gene, CDR1 is MRHNA and CDR2 is SNTAGT. The CDR3 is 16 residues long. CDR3 coding DNA: TGTGCCAGCAGTCCCCTAACGGGAGCTGGGGCCAACGTCCTGACTTTC. This translates into CASSPLTGAGANVLTF.

This sequence joins TRBV7-2 and TRBJ2-5; D gene ambiguous. This CDR3 is 14 amino acids long. Germline CDR1 is SGHTA and CDR2 is FQGNSA. V was shortened by 5 bases and J by 1 base, with 11 bases between the two germline ends. The DNA for the CDR3 is TGTGCCAGCAGCCTCTGGAGTTTCCAAGAGACCCAGTACTTC. Translating gives CASSLWSFQETQYF.

The chain combines TRBV5-1 with TRBJ1-1, with TRBD1 matching 8 bases. The germline gives CDR1 SGHRS, CDR2 YFSETQ. The trim removed 4 bases at V and 8 bases at J, leaving 10 bases unmatched. CDR3 size: 14 residues. For the CDR3, the DNA is TGCGCCAGCAGCGCTACAGGGGGTAGTTTGGAAGCTTTCTTT. Amino acids: CASSATGGSLEAFF.

This chain joins TRBV4-2 and TRBJ2-5, with 13 nucleotides matching TRBD2. J gave up 7 bases and V 1 base, and 9 bases lay outside the gene matches. Germline lookup yields CDR1 LGHNA and CDR2 YNFKEQ. This CDR3 is 17 amino acids long. CDR3 sequence reads: CASSQAGTSGVSGTQYF. In DNA form, the CDR3 reads TGTGCCAGCAGCCAAGCCGGGACTAGCGGGGTCTCGGGGACCCAGTACTTC.

The table lists this clone with a count of one. The chain links TRBV7-2 to TRBJ2-7; D is uncertain. The V gene's germline CDR1 is SGHTA and CDR2 FQGNSA. Trimming removed 1 base at V and 0 bases at J, with 7 bases between. The CDR3 sequence is 14 residues long. This chain's CDR3 is CASSLVLRSYEQYF. The CDR3 DNA reads as TGTGCCAGCAGCTTAGTACTGCGCTCCTACGAGCAGTACTTC.

For the CDR3, the DNA is TGTGCCACCCAGGGGGCCTTGGGTGGCACAGATACGCAGTATTTT. This translates into CATQGALGGTDTQYF. The genes are TRBV6-5 and TRBJ2-3, with 8 bases fitting TRBD1. The junction had 10 bases not matched to a gene; V was cut back by 10 bases and J by 1 base. The CDR3 loop spans 15 amino acids. Germline V gene sequence: CDR1 MNHEY, CDR2 SVGAGI.